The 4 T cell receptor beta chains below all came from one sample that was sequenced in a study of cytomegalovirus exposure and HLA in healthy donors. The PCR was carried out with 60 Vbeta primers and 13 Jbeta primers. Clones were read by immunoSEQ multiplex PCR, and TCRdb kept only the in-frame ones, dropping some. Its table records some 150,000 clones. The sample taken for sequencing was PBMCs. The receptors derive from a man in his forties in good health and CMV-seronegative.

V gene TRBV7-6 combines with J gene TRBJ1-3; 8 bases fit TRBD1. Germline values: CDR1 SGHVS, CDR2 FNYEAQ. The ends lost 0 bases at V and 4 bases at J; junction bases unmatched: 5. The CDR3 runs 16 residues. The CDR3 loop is CASSLAGQGSGNTIYF. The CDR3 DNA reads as TGTGCCAGCAGCTTAGCCGGACAGGGATCAGGAAACACCATATATTTT.

CDR3 sequence reads: CASSREPRETQYF. DNA for the CDR3: TGTGCCAGCTCACGGGAGCCAAGGGAGACCCAGTACTTC. V usage is TRBV18 and J usage is TRBJ2-5; a weak D match, TRBD2 (5 bases). This CDR3 contains 13 residues. Trimming took 4 bases from V and 5 from J, leaving 11 bases between them. Germline CDR1 and CDR2: KGHSH and LQKENI.

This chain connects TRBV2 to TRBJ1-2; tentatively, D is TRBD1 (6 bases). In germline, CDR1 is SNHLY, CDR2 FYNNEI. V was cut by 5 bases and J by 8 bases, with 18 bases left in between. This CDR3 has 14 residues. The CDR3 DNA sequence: TGTGCCAGCAGTCAAGGGGGGACGGGGGAAGGCTACACCTTC. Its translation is CASSQGGTGEGYTF.

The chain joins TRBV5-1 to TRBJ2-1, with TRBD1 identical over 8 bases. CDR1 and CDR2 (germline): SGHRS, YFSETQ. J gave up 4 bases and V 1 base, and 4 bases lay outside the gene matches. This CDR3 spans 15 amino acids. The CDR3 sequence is CASSLRRTGYNEQFF. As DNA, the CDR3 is TGCGCCAGCAGCTTGCGCCGGACAGGGTACAATGAGCAGTTCTTC.